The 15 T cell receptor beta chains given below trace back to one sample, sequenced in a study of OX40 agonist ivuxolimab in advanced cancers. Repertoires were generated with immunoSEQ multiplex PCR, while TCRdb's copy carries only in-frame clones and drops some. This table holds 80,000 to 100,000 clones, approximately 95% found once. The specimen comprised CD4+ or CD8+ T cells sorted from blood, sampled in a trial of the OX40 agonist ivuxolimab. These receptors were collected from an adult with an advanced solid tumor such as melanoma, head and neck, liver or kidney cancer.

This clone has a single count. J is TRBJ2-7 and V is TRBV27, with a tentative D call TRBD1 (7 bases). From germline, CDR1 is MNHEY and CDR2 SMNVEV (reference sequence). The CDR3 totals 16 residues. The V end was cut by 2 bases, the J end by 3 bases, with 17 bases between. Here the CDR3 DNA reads TGTGCCAGCAGTTTACAGGGGGGAGGAGCCCTCTACGAGCAGTACTTC. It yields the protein CASSLQGGGALYEQYF.

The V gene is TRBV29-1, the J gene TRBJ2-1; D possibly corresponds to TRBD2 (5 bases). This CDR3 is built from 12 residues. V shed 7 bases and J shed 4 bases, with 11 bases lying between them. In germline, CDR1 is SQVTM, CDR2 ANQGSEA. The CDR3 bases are TGCAGCGGCTTGCGGGTTTACAATGAGCAGTTCTTC. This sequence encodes CSGLRVYNEQFF.

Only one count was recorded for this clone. CDR3 sequence reads: CASSPAGQYSNQPQHF. The CDR3 DNA follows: TGTGCCAGCAGTCCAGCAGGACAGTATAGCAATCAGCCCCAGCATTTT. This chain connects TRBV28 to TRBJ1-5, with D possibly matching TRBD1 (6 bases). Germline-derived CDR1 and CDR2 are MDHEN and SYDVKM. V gave up 5 bases and J gave up 0 bases, with 14 bases separating them. This CDR3 comprises 16 residues.

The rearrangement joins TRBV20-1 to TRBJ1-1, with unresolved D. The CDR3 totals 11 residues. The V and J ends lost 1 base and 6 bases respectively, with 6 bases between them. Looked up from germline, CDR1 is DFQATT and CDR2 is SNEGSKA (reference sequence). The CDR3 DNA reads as TGCAGTGCTAGAGGGACGCCTGAAGCTTTCTTT. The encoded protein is CSARGTPEAFF.

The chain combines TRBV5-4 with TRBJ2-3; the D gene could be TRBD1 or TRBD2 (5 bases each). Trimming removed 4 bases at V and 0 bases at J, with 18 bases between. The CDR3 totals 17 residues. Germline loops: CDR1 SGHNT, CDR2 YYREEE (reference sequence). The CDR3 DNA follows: TGTGCCAGCAGCCGGGGCCAAGGGATCCCTAGCACAGATACGCAGTATTTT. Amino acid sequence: CASSRGQGIPSTDTQYF.

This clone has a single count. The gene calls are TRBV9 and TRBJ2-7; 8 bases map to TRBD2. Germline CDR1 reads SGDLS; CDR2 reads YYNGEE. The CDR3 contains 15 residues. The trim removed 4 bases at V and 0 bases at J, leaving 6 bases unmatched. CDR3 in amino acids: CASSPSGSPSYEQYF. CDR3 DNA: TGTGCCAGCAGCCCTAGCGGGTCCCCCTCCTACGAGCAGTACTTC.

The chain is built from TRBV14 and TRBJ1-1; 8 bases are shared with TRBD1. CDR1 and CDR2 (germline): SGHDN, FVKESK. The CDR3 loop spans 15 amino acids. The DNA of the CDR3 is TGTGCTACAAGCGACAGGGGCCTTGGGAACACTGAAGCTTTCTTT. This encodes CATSDRGLGNTEAFF. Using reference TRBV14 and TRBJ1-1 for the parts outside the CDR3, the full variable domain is EAGVTQFPSHSVIEKGQTVTLRCDPISGHDNLYWYRRVMGKEIKFLLHFVKESKQDESGMPNNRFLAERTGGTYSTLKVQPAELEDSGVYFCATSDRGLGNTEAFFGQGTRLTVV.

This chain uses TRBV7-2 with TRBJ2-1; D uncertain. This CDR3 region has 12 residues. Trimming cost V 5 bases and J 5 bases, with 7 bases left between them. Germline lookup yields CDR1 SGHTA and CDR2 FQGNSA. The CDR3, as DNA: TGTGCCAGCAGCCCGCGACACAATGAGCAGTTCTTC. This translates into CASSPRHNEQFF.

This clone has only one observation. CDR3 sequence (DNA): TGTGCCAGCTCATCCCGGACAGGGGTTTCCTACGAGCAGTACTTC. Encoded protein: CASSSRTGVSYEQYF. The J gene is TRBJ2-7, the V gene TRBV18; 9 bases are a match to TRBD1. V dropped 5 bases and J dropped 1; count of bases not matched to a gene: 6. This CDR3 region has 15 residues. Germline values: CDR1 KGHSH, CDR2 LQKENI.

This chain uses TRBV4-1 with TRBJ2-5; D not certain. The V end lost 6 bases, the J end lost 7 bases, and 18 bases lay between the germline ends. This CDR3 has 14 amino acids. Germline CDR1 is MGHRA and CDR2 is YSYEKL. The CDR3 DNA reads TGCGCCAGCAGGATGATAGGCCCCATGGGGACCCAGTACTTC. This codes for CASRMIGPMGTQYF.

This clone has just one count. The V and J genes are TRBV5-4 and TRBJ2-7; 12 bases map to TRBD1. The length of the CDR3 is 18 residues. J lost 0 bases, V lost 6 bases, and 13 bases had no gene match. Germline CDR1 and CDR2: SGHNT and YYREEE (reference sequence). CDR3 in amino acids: CASMSFSGTGGFSYEQYF. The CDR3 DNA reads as TGTGCCAGCATGTCATTCTCCGGGACAGGGGGCTTCTCCTACGAGCAGTACTTC.

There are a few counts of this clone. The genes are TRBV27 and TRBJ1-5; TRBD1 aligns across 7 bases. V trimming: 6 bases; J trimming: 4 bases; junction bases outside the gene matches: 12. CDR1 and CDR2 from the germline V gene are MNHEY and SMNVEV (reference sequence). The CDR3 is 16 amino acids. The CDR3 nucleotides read TGTGCCAGCAGCCCCGTTTACAGGGGAATAAATCAGCCCCAGCATTTT. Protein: CASSPVYRGINQPQHF.

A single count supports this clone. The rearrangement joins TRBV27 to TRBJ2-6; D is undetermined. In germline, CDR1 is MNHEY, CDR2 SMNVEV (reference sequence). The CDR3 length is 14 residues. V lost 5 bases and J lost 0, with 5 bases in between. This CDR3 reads CASSPISGANVLTF. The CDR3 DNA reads TGTGCCAGCAGTCCTATCTCTGGGGCCAACGTCCTGACTTTC.

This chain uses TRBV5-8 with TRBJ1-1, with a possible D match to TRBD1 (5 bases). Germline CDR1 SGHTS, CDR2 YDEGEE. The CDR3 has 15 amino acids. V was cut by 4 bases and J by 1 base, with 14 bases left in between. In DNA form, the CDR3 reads TGTGCCAGCAGCGGGCCAGGGTCACGGAACACTGAAGCTTTCTTT. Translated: CASSGPGSRNTEAFF.

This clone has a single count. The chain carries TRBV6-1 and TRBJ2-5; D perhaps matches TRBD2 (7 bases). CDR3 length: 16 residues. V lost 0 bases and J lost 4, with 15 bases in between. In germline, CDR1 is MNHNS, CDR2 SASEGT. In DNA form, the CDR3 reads TGTGCCAGCAGTGAAGCCGGTCGGGGAGGGGGAGAGACCCAGTACTTC. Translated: CASSEAGRGGGETQYF.